The T cell receptor (beta chain) under discussion was sequenced for a study of blood T cells in healthy people across ages. The CDR3 covers 14 residues. Germline trimming cut 0 bases from V and 5 bases from J; bases unmatched to any gene: 5. Germline V gene sequence: CDR1 DFQATT, CDR2 SNEGSKA (reference sequence). Alongside a J-beta primer mix, a sample-barcoded 5' primer served in a second PCR lasting 7 to 11 cycles. Each cDNA was tagged by a template-switch adaptor containing 12 random nucleotides. Each CDR3 protein is one row after TCRdb ran MiXCR on the 5' RACE reads. The table records hundreds of thousands of distinct CDR3 sequences, about 34% of them present only once. About this clonotype itself: A much larger clone is a single base away; this may be a read error.

The chain uses TRBV20-1 and TRBJ2-3, with 7 bases matching TRBD2. Sequenced material: blood. This receptor was taken from a woman aged 80 or over in good health. The CDR3, as DNA: TGCAGTGCTAGAGAGGGCGGGGGAGGAGATACGCAGTATTTT. Translated: CSAREGGGGDTQYF.